This T cell receptor (beta chain) comes out of a study of metastatic and nonmetastatic thyroid tumors. Study-wide background: Repertoires from malignant and benign thyroid patients were compared across blood and tumor or nodule tissue.

TCRdb reassembled clones from the PCR reads with MiXCR. Seen here are around 7,100 clones, around a third observed once, and the top ten hold about 40%. Nobody among the patients had been given any treatment before thyroid surgery. The CDR3 consists of 14 residues. The V end lost 7 bases, the J end lost 7 bases, and 17 bases lay between the germline ends. The V gene's germline CDR1 is MNHEY and CDR2 SMNVEV (reference sequence). This clone was seen a handful of times. The source is a female donor with papillary thyroid cancer or a benign thyroid nodule (not recorded which). Some clones in this sample may be carry-over from other donors' samples. Input material: tumor tissue. The genes are TRBV27 and TRBJ2-1; TRBD2 is a possible D gene (7 bases). CDR3 in DNA: TGTGCCAGCATAGAAGGGGGGGCGGGTAATGAGCAGTTCTTC. Its protein is CASIEGGAGNEQFF.